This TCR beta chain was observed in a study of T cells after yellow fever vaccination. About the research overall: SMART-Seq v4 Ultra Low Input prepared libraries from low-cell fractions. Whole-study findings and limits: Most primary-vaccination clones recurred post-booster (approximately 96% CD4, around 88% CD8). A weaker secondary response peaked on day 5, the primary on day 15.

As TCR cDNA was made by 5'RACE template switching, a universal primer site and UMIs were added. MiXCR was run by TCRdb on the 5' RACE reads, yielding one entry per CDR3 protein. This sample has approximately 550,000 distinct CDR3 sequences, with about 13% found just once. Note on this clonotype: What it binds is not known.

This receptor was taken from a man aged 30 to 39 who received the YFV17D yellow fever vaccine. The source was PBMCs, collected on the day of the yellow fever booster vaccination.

CDR3 in amino acids: CASSLTSGGSTDTQYF. The CDR3 DNA follows: TGTGCCAGCAGCTTGACTAGCGGGGGTAGCACAGATACGCAGTATTTT. The chain carries TRBV7-9 and TRBJ2-3; 12 bases agree with TRBD2. The CDR3 length is 16 residues. The germline V gene has CDR1 SEHNR and CDR2 FQNEAQ (reference sequence). With 3 bases clipped from V and 0 bases from J, the junction kept 1 base outside the gene matches. The variable domain in full, with the rest retrieved from reference TRBV7-9 and TRBJ2-3, is DTGVSQNPRHKITKRGQNVTFRCDPISEHNRLYWYRQTLGQGPEFLTYFQNEAQLEKSRLLSDRFSAERPKGSFSTLEIQRTEQGDSAMYLCASSLTSGGSTDTQYFGPGTRLTVL.